This TCR beta chain emerged from a study of beta chain features in type 1 diabetes. This clone turned up a few times. The germline gives CDR1 SGHVS, CDR2 FNYEAQ. J was trimmed by 8 bases and V by 5 bases; bases with no gene match: 17. The CDR3 loop spans 17 amino acids. Expressed TCRB transcripts were sequenced, since all the RNA that had been isolated was reverse transcribed. Here immunoSEQ multiplex PCR was the method, and the copy in TCRdb shows in-frame clones only, minus some. This table holds about 300,000 clones, under 8.5% found once. The chain is built from TRBV7-6 and TRBJ1-4, with TRBD1 matching 7 bases. The sequenced sample consisted of central memory CD4+ T cells from blood. The receptor was isolated from a young woman in good health. CDR3 coding DNA: TGTGCCAGCAGCCCCTGGACAGGCGGTCCGTCGGGCGAAAAACTGTTTTTT. Translating gives CASSPWTGGPSGEKLFF.